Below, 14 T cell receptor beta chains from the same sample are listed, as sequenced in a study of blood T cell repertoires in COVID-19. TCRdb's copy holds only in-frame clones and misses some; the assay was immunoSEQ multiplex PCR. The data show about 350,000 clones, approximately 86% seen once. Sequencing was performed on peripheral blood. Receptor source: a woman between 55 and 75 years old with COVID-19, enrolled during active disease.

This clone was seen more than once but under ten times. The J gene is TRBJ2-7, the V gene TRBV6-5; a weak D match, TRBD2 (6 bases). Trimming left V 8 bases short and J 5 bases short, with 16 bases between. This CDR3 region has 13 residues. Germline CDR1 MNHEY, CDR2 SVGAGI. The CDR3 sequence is CASAIGGPDEQYF. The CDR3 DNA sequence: TGTGCCAGCGCTATCGGAGGGCCCGACGAGCAGTACTTC.

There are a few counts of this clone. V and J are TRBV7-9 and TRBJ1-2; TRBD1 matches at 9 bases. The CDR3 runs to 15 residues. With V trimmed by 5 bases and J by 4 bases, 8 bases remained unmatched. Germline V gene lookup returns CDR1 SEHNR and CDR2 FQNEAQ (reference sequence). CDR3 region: CASSPSGQGGYGYTF. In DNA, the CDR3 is TGTGCCAGCAGCCCTTCGGGACAGGGCGGCTATGGCTACACCTTC.

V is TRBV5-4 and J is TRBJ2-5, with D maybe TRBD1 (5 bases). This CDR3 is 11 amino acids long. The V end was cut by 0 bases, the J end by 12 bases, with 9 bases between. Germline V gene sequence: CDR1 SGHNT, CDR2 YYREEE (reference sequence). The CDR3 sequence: CASSLEGSEYF. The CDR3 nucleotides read TGTGCCAGCAGCTTGGAGGGGTCAGAGTACTTC.

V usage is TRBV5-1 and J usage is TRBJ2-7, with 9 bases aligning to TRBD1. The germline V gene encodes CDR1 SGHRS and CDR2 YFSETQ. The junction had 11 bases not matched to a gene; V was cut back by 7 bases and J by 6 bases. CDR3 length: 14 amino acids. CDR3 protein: CASSQQGAPAEQYF. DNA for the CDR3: TGCGCCAGCTCCCAACAGGGGGCGCCGGCCGAGCAGTACTTC.

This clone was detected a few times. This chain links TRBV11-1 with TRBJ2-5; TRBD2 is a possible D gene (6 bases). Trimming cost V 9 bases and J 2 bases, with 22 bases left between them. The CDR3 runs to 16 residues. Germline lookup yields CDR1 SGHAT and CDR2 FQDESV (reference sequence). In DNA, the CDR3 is TGTGCCAGTGTAGCCCGGGCCGGGGGACCGCAAGAGACCCAGTACTTC. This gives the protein CASVARAGGPQETQYF.

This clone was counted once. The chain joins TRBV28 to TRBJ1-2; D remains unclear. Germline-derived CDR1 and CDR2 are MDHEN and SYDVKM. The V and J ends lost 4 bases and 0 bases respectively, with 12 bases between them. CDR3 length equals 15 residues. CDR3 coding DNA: TGTGCCAGCAGTTCCCCGGGGAGTGCTAACTATGGCTACACCTTC. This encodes CASSSPGSANYGYTF.

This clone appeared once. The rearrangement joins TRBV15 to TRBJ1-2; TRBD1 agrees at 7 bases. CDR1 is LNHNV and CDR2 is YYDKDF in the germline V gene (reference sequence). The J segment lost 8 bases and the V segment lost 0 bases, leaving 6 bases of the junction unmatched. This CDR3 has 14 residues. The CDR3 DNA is TGTGCCACCAGCAGAGATATAGGGACAGAGGGCTACACCTTC. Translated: CATSRDIGTEGYTF.

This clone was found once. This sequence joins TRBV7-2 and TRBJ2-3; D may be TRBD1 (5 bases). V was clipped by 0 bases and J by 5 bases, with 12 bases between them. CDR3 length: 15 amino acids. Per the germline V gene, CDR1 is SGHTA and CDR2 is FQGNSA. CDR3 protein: CASSLAGLKQDTQYF. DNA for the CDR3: TGTGCCAGCAGCTTAGCGGGGCTAAAGCAAGATACGCAGTATTTT.

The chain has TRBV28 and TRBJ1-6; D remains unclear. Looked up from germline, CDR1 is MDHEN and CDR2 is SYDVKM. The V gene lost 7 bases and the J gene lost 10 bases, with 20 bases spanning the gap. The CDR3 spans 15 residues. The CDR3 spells CASTDGMRRASPLHF. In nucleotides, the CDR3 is TGTGCCAGCACGGACGGGATGAGGAGAGCGTCACCCCTCCACTTT.

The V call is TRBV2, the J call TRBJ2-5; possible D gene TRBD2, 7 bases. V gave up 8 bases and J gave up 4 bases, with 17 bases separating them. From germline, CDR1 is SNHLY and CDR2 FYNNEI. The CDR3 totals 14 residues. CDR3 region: CASLGGGGGETQYF. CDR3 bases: TGTGCCAGCCTAGGAGGGGGGGGCGGAGAGACCCAGTACTTC.

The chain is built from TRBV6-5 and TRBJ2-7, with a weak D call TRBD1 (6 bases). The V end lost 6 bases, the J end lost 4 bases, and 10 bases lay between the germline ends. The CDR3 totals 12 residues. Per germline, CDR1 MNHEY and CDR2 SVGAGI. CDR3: CASSPGQYEQYF. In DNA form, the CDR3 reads TGTGCCAGCAGCCCAGGACAGTACGAGCAGTACTTC.

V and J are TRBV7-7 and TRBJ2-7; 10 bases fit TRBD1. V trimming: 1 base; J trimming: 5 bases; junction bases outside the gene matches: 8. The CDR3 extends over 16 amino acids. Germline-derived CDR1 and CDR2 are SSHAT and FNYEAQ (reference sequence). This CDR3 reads CASSLGVGTGDNEQYF. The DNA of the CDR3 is TGTGCCAGCAGCTTAGGAGTCGGGACAGGGGATAACGAGCAGTACTTC.

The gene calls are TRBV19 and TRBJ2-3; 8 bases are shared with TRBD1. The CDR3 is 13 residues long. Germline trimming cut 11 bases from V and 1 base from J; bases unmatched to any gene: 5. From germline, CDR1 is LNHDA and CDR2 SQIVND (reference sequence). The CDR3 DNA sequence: TGTGCCTGCAGGGGGCTAGGCACAGATACGCAGTATTTT. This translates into CACRGLGTDTQYF. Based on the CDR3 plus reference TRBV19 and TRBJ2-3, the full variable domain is DGGITQSPKYLFRKEGQNVTLSCEQNLNHDAMYWYRQDPGQGLRLIYYSQIVNDFQKGDIAEGYSVSREKKESFPLTVTSAQKNPTAFYLCACRGLGTDTQYFGPGTRLTVL.

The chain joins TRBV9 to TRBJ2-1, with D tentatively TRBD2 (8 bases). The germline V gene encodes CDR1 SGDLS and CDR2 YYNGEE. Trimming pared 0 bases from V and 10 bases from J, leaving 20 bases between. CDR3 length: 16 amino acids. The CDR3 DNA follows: TGTGCCAGCAGCGTAGCAGGGGGACTAGTATTGGAGGAGCAGTTCTTC. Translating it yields CASSVAGGLVLEEQFF.